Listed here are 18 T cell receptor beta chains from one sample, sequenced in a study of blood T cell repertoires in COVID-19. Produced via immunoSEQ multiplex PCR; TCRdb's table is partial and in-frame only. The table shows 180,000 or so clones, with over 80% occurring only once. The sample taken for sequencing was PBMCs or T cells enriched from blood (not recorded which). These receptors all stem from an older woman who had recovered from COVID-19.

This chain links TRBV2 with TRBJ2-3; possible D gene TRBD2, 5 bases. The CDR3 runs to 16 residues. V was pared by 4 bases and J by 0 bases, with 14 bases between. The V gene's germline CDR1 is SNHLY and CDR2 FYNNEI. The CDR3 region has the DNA TGTGCCAGCAGTGGGGGTAGCGCTGCTAGCACAGATACGCAGTATTTT. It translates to CASSGGSAASTDTQYF. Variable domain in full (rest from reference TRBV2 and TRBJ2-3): EPEVTQTPSHQVTQMGQEVILRCVPISNHLYFYWYRQILGQKVEFLVSFYNNEISEKSEIFDDQFSVERPDGSNFTLKIRSTKLEDSAMYFCASSGGSAASTDTQYFGPGTRLTVL.

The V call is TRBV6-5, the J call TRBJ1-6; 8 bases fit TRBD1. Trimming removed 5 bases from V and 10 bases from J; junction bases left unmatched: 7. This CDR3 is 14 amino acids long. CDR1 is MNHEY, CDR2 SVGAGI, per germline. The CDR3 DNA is TGTGCCAGCAGTCTGGACAGGGTCGGCTCACCCCTCCACTTT. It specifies CASSLDRVGSPLHF.

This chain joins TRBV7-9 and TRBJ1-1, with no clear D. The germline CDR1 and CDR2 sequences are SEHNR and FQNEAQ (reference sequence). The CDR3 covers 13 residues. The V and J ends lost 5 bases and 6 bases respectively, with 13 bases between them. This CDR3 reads CASSPVGSAEAFF. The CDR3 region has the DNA TGTGCCAGCAGCCCAGTAGGTAGCGCTGAAGCTTTCTTT.

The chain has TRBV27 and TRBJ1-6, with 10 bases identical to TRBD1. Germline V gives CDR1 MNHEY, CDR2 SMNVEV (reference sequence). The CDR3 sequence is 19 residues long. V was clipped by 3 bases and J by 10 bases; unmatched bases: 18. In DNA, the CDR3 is TGTGCCAGCAGTTTTCGTTTCCCCCAGGAGGGACAGGGGTGGTCACCCCTCCACTTT. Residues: CASSFRFPQEGQGWSPLHF.

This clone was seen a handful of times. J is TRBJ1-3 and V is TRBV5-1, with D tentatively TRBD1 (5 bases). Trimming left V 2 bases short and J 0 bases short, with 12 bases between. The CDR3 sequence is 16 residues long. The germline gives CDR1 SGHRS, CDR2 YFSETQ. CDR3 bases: TGCGCCAGCAGCTTACAGGCGACGGTCTCTGGAAACACCATATATTTT. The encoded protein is CASSLQATVSGNTIYF.

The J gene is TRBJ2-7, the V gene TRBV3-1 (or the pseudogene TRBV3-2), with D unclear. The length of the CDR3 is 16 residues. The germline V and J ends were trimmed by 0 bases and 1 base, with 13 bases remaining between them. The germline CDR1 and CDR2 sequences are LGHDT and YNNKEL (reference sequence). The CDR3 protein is CASSQDSSSSSYEQYF. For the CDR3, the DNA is TGTGCCAGCAGCCAAGATTCTTCCAGTTCTTCCTACGAGCAGTACTTC.

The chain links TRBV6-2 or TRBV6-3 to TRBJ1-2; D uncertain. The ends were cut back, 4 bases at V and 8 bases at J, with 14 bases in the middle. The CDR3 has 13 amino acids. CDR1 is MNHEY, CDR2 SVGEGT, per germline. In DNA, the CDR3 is TGTGCCAGCAGTTTGGGCCTCCCTGGGGGCTACACCTTC. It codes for CASSLGLPGGYTF.

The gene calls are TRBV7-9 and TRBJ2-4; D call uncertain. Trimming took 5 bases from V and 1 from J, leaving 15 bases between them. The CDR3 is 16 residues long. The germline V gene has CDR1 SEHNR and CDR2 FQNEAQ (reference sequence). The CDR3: CASSPISTGAKNIQYF. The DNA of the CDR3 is TGTGCCAGCAGCCCAATTAGCACCGGCGCCAAAAACATTCAGTACTTC.

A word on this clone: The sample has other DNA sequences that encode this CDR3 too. CDR3 in DNA: TGTGCCAGCAGCTTACGTGACAACACAGATACGCAGTATTTT. Its translation is CASSLRDNTDTQYF. V and J are TRBV7-9 and TRBJ2-3, with D uncertain. Deletions cut 2 bases from V and 2 bases from J, with 8 bases between. Germline CDR1 is SEHNR and CDR2 is FQNEAQ (reference sequence). The CDR3 loop spans 14 amino acids.

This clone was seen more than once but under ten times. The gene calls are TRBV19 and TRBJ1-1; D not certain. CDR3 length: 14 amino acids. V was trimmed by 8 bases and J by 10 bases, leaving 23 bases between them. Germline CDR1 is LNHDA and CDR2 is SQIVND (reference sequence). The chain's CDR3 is CASHPRRNTRVAFF. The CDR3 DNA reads TGTGCCAGTCACCCAAGGAGGAACACAAGAGTAGCTTTCTTT. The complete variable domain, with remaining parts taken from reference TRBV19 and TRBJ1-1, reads DGGITQSPKYLFRKEGQNVTLSCEQNLNHDAMYWYRQDPGQGLRLIYYSQIVNDFQKGDIAEGYSVSREKKESFPLTVTSAQKNPTAFYLCASHPRRNTRVAFFGQGTRLTVV.

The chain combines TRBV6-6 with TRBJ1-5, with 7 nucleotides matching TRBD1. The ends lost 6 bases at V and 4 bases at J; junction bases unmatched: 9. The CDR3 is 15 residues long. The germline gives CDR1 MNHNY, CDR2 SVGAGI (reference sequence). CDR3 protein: CASREQGIGNQPQHF. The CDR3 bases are TGTGCCAGCAGGGAACAGGGGATTGGAAATCAGCCCCAGCATTTT.

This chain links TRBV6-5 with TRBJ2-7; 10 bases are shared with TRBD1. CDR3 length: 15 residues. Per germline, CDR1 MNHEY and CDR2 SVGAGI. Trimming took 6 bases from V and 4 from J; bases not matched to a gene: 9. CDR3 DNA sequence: TGTGCCAGCAGACCCGGGACAGGGGTTCTATACGAGCAGTACTTC. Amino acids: CASRPGTGVLYEQYF.

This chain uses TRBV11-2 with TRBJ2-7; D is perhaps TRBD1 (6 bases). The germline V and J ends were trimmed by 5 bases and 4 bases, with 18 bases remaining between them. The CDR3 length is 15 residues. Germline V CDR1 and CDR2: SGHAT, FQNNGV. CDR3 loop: CASSQQQGASYEQYF. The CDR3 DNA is TGTGCCAGCAGCCAACAACAGGGAGCGAGTTACGAGCAGTACTTC.

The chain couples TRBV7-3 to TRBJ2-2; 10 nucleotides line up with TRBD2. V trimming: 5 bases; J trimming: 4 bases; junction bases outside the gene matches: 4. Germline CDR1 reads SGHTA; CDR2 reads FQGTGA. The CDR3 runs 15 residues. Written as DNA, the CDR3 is TGTGCCAGCAGCAGCGGGGGGGAGATCACCGGGGAGCTGTTTTTT. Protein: CASSSGGEITGELFF.

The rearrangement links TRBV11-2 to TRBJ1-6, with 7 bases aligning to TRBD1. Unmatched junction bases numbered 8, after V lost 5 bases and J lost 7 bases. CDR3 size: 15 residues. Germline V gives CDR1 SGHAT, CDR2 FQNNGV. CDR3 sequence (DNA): TGTGCCAGCAGCACACAACAGGGGAGAAATTCACCCCTCCACTTT. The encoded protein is CASSTQQGRNSPLHF.

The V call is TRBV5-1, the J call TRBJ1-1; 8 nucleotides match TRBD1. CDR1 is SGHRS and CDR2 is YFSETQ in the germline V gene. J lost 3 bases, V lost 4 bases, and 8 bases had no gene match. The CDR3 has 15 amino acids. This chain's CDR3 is CASSRQGRGDTEAFF. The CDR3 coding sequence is TGCGCCAGCAGCAGACAGGGGAGGGGGGACACTGAAGCTTTCTTT. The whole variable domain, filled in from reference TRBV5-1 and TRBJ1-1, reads KAGVTQTPRYLIKTRGQQVTLSCSPISGHRSVSWYQQTPGQGLQFLFEYFSETQRNKGNFPGRFSGRQFSNSRSEMNVSTLELGDSALYLCASSRQGRGDTEAFFGQGTRLTVV.

In nucleotides, the CDR3 is TGTGCCAGTACTTCCCGAGGGGGACAGGCCTTTAACAATGAGCAGTTCTTC. Translated, it gives CASTSRGGQAFNNEQFF. The V gene is TRBV19, the J gene TRBJ2-1; TRBD1 aligns across 8 bases. This CDR3 comprises 17 residues. CDR1 and CDR2 from the germline V gene are LNHDA and SQIVND (reference sequence). The trim removed 7 bases at V and 5 bases at J, leaving 16 bases unmatched. The whole variable domain, remainder taken from reference TRBV19 and TRBJ2-1, is DGGITQSPKYLFRKEGQNVTLSCEQNLNHDAMYWYRQDPGQGLRLIYYSQIVNDFQKGDIAEGYSVSREKKESFPLTVTSAQKNPTAFYLCASTSRGGQAFNNEQFFGPGTRLTVL.

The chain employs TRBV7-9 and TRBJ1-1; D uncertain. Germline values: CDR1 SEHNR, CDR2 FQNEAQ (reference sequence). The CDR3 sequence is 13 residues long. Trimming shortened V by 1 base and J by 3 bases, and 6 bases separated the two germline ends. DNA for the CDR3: TGTGCCAGCAGCTTAGATTTCGACACTGAAGCTTTCTTT. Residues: CASSLDFDTEAFF.